Given below is one T cell receptor beta chain in context. This clone was counted only a few times. It has no known antigen specificity. Base qualities are missing; no much larger clone stands one base away. The cohort consisted of some 730 healthy bone marrow donors. At the time of sampling, every cohort member was nominally healthy, though immune exposures that went unrecorded were likely present. The donor was CMV seronegative and belonged to the group of approximately 320 seronegative cohort members. Each donor provided a peripheral blood sample, and peripheral blood mononuclear cells were used for TCR beta sequencing. Genomic DNA extraction from the blood cell samples was performed with the Qiagen DNeasy Blood Extraction Kit. Measured from the cysteine to the phenylalanine, the CDR3 is 12 residues long. Only the CDR3 DNA is retained, 36 bases long and in frame from the first base. Reading the germline V gene gives CDR1 MNHNS and CDR2 SASEGT. The junction shows trimming of 11 bases on V and 2 bases on J, plus 10 bases between the germline ends.

The data are from a study of cytomegalovirus exposure and HLA in healthy donors listed by TCRdb under 2017. Study-wide context: In an earlier analysis of some 610 of the donors, about 260 Gb of sequence data and approximately 100 million unique TCR beta sequences from about 179 million T cells were reported. The study was designed to test whether signatures of past pathogen exposure could be identified by cataloging public T cell receptors. Among about 370 genotyped donors of the cohort, an average of about 220,000 unique TCR beta nucleotide sequences was sequenced per donor, of which 15% to 20% were non-productive. To decide whether each TCR beta V gene segment behaved as functional or pseudogenic, an earlier analysis of 587 of the donors relied on high-throughput TCR beta sequencing. A separate validation cohort of over 95 different subjects was used in addition to the roughly 720-subject first cohort. A later analysis re-examined previously published TCR beta repertoires from several hundred donors and added high-resolution HLA genotyping to investigate patterns of TCR occurrence. Every discovery cohort repertoire had been produced on one sequencing platform. The study used immunosequencing to profile the T cell repertoires of about 670 subjects and linked those repertoires to cytomegalovirus serostatus. The number of typed donors differed by locus: about 629-640 for A, B, C, DRB1 and DQB1; 500 to 550 for DQA1; around 610 for DPA1; and 400 to 480 for DPB1. Rather than using new phenotypic data, the later analysis identified candidate immune exposures from TCR beta sequences and from how often those sequences occurred across donors. Donor age, sex, ethnicity and CMV serostatus were compiled alongside the repertoire data. Of the approximately 400 genotyped donors, 65% to 90% fell in the genetic ancestry cluster associated with self-reported Caucasian donors. High-throughput TCR immunosequencing, statistical association of individual TCRs with disease status, and machine learning were combined to predict cytomegalovirus infection status. HLA typing included class I and class II loci at four-digit resolution. An early release that covered some 640 HLA-typed donors contained approximately 290 gigabases of sequencing data and tens of millions of unique TCR sequences. A few DR-DQ haplotypes were treated as single units for association and clustering because of strong linkage in the cohort. A later genetic analysis took genome-wide SNP genotypes for about 60% of the roughly 670 donors and used that subset as a discovery cohort.

Preparation of the library involved the immunoSEQ multiplex PCR assay. For the multiplex PCR, a mixture combining 60 forward primers for TCR Vbeta segments and 13 reverse primers for TCR Jbeta segments was used. Amplification of the CDR3 region of rearranged TCR beta genes was performed with a multiplex PCR assay on genomic DNA. The amplified TCR beta libraries were sequenced on the Illumina HiSeq System as 87-base-pair reads. On the authors' methods: In a later analysis, 80 million or so unique TCR beta chains were counted across the approximately 640 repertoires, and roughly 10 million of these chains were shared by at least two donors. To remove PCR and sequencing errors, raw reads were error-corrected and collapsed into unique sequences using a nearest-neighbor algorithm that merged closely related sequences. Alignment of CDR3 sequences to IMGT reference sequences was used to assign V, D and J gene segments. For a sequence to be retained, a match of at least six nucleotides to both a V gene segment and a J gene segment was required. A rearrangement was called productive if the CDR3 had no stop codons and remained in frame with V and J, and every other rearrangement was called non-productive. Following IMGT convention, CDR3 was defined as the stretch from the second conserved V-encoded cysteine to the conserved J-encoded phenylalanine. The earlier analysis of more than 450 of the donors excluded sequences that lacked an unambiguous match to a single V gene segment. In an earlier analysis of approximately 590 of the donors, a V segment was called functional when productive rearrangements were above 56.7%, and segregating when the standard deviation between donors exceeded 5%. A statistical classification framework was built to diagnose cytomegalovirus status from the catalog of TCR beta chain sequences. In a later analysis, TCR nucleotide sequences were compared against IMGT/GENE-DB human TR gene sequences so that V and J genes could be assigned. The TCRdist pipeline was used in a later analysis to assign CDR3 sequences and most-parsimonious VDJ recombination scenarios. In a later analysis, every TCR beta chain was defined by the combination of its CDR3 amino acid sequence and its V-gene family, and reads without a unique V-gene family were dropped. In a later analysis, 450 to 600 highly shared, low-generation-probability nucleotide sequences were removed to address suspected cross-contamination and a sequencing artifact. A later analysis calculated a clonal expansion index for each public chain from normalized within-repertoire ranks of inferred template counts. A later analysis computed generation probabilities with a VDJ recombination model fitted to out-of-frame rearrangements, and checked the results against IGoR. In a later analysis, TCR-TCR, TCR-HLA and TCR-CMV co-occurrence was scored with hypergeometric tests, and a repertoire-size bias correction was applied to TCR pairs. To estimate false discovery rates, a later analysis permuted the HLA or CMV assignments 20 times. In a later analysis, co-occurring TCRs were grouped with DBSCAN, and TCRdist sequence similarity was added when clustering was performed within HLA-allele-positive subsets. For co-occurrence clustering, repertoires with fewer than 30,000 or more than 120,000 public chains were excluded, along with 4 to 6 repertoires with anomalous nucleotide sharing. The table comes from immuneACCESS by way of TCRdb, which keeps in-frame sequences with V and J called. Part of the clones is missing from these tables; in studies checked, under half for an unresolved V gene and the rest for unknown reasons. Clone size and V and J calls were adopted from that table, with D and trimming inferred from the DNA. The sample table contains 250,000 to 350,000 clones; only one count was recorded for 80% of them. The top ten hold about 0.28% of the sample.

Overall study outcomes, separate from this receptor: In a later analysis, 16,951 TCR beta sequences were associated with specific HLA alleles at a false discovery rate of 0.05. In a later analysis, HLA-associated TCR beta chains showed more clonal expansion and lower generation probabilities than non-associated chains that were equally common. The only immune exposure information available for the cohort was CMV serostatus. A later analysis found that TCR association rates varied across HLA loci, with DRB1 alleles showing the most associated TCRs and HLA-C alleles the fewest. A later genetic analysis associated a missense DCLRE1C variant with V-gene and J-gene trimming of TCR beta chains, and an independent cohort replicated the association. Linkage disequilibrium might explain the correlated functional status among segregating V segments, but an unknown experimental factor could not be ruled out. Cytomegalovirus status was reported to be diagnosed by the classifier with high specificity and sensitivity in both the original and validation cohorts. When HLA alleles, especially DR and DQ, strongly co-occurred, attributing TCR associations to individual alleles was difficult. The authors suggested that the approach could potentially be generalized to other disease states and immunological phenotypes. A further reported finding was that TCR beta sequences accurately predicted the HLA-A and HLA-B alleles for most subjects in the first cohort. Roughly uniform sequencing depth across donors was assumed in presence/absence analyses, although this assumption may not hold. The 87-base-pair reads could not distinguish some IMGT-functional V segments, including TRBV6-2 and TRBV6-3, so those segments were excluded. In this cohort, only TCR beta chains were sequenced, and detectable features were limited by the absence of alpha or paired-chain data. According to a later analysis, parvovirus B19, influenza, CMV and Epstein-Barr virus appeared linked to several top co-occurrence clusters. Because HLA typing was unavailable for some donors at each locus, only the typed subset was used in association tests. An earlier analysis of approximately 600 of the donors showed that most TCR beta V segments appeared in productive rearrangements either about 87% or about 30% of the time, which broadly matched IMGT annotations. In a later analysis, most CMV-associated TCR beta chains were found to appear HLA-restricted, with HLA associations seemingly driven largely by CMV exposure. A group of highly shared sequence variants was considered likely to be a technical artifact of the sequencing pipeline. In a later genetic analysis, fewer N-insertions in productive TCRs were reported among donors in an Asian-associated ancestry cluster than the approximately 670-donor mean. Three of the identified cytomegalovirus-associated TCR beta chains were confirmed in vitro to be specific for cytomegalovirus antigens. A total of 150 to 200 TCR beta chains were listed by the study as associated with cytomegalovirus. While some public TCRs were present in many individuals, most TCR sequences turned up only very rarely across donors. Approximately 18 rarely observed V segments, including chromosome 9 orphons, were excluded from the earlier analysis of some 590 of the donors because counts were too low.

The specimen was PBMCs. The sequence joins TRBV6-1 to TRBJ2-4, with TRBD2 perhaps the D gene, on 6 matching bases. The TCR originated in a girl aged 2-10 years in good health and CMV-seronegative. The CDR3 protein: CALRDSKNIQYF. The sequenced DNA: TGTGCCTTACGGGACTCCAAAAACATTCAGTACTTC.